This T cell receptor (beta chain) was identified during a study of blood T cells in healthy people across ages. Study in general: Template switching retrieved approximately one barcoded beta molecule for each two T cells.

With a J-beta primer mix and a sample-barcoded 5' primer, a second PCR ran roughly 7 to 11 cycles. Each of the cDNA molecules was tagged by a template-switch adaptor with 12 random nucleotides. TCRdb ran MiXCR on the 5' RACE reads and lists one entry per CDR3 protein. The profile covers about 1.4 million distinct CDR3 sequences, with 45% to 70% appearing a single time and 6.5% to 8.5% taken by the ten largest. On this clonotype itself: Its antigen remains unknown.

This CDR3 has 15 amino acids. Germline V gene data show CDR1 as MGHRA and CDR2 as YSYEKL. V was pared by 4 bases and J by 4 bases, with 16 bases between. Study observations and caveats: Per million T cells, TCR beta diversity dropped about linearly as age rose. As naive T cell percentage varied, TCR beta diversity correlated strongly with it.

V is TRBV4-1 and J is TRBJ2-5; tentatively, D is TRBD2 (5 bases). This clonotype was sampled from a man aged 18 to 29 in good health. Sequenced input: blood. This chain's CDR3 is CASSPSGFGGETQYF. For the CDR3, the DNA is TGCGCCAGCAGCCCCAGCGGCTTCGGAGGAGAGACCCAGTACTTC.